This record looks at one T cell receptor beta chain sequence and its context. Antigen specificity is unknown. In germline, CDR1 is KGHDR, CDR2 SFDVKD. This CDR3 has 12 amino acids. V lost 3 bases, J lost 7 bases, and 9 bases lay in between. Library preparation for TCR beta used quantitative 5'-RACE with molecular barcodes. Using its own MiXCR run on the 5' RACE reads, TCRdb lists one record per CDR3 protein. The data contain some 200,000 distinct CDR3 sequences, approximately 24% of them singletons. The data are from a study of CD8 T cells in ankylosing spondylitis. Study-level results: What appeared characteristic of ankylosing spondylitis blood was a TCR beta motif of 7 or 8 highly homologous variants.

This receptor was obtained from a male donor with ankylosing spondylitis or in good health (not recorded which). Sequencing was done on a sample of blood, either unsorted or a sorted T cell fraction (not recorded which). This chain links TRBV24-1 with TRBJ2-7, with no clear D. The CDR3 protein is CATSDGPREQYF. CDR3 bases: TGTGCCACCAGTGATGGCCCACGGGAGCAGTACTTC.